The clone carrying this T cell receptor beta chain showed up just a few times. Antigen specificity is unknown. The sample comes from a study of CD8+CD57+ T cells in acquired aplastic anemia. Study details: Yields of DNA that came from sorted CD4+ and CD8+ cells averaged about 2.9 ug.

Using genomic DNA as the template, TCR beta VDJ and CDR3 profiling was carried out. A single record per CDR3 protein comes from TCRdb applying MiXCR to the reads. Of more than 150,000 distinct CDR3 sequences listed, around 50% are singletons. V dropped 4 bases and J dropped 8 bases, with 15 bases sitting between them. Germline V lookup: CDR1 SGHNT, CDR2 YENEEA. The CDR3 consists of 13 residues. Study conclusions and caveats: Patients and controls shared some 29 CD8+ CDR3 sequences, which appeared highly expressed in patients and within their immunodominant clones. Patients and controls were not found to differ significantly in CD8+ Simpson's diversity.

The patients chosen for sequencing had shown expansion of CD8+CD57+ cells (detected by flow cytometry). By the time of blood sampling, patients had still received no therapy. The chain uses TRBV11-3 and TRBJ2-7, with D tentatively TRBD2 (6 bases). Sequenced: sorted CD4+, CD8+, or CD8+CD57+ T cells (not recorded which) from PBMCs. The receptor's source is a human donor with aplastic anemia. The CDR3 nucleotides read TGTGCCAGCAGCTCCGGGACTGCAGACCAGCAGTACTTC. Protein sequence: CASSSGTADQQYF.